The 14 T cell receptor beta chains below all came from one sample that was sequenced in a study of blood T cell repertoires in COVID-19. Sequencing was performed with immunoSEQ multiplex PCR; in TCRdb, only in-frame clones are kept and a portion is missing. The table includes 400,000 or so clones, approximately 88% detected once. The sample comprised PBMCs or T cells enriched from blood (not recorded which). All receptors derive from a woman between 35 and 50 years old with acute COVID-19.

The chain carries TRBV19 and TRBJ2-7; D is possibly TRBD1 (6 bases). The CDR3 is made up of 13 amino acids. The V gene lost 6 bases and the J gene lost 3 bases, with 12 bases spanning the gap. The germline V gene encodes CDR1 LNHDA and CDR2 SQIVND (reference sequence). The CDR3 here is CASRDSWGYEQYF. The CDR3 DNA is TGTGCCAGTAGGGACAGTTGGGGCTACGAGCAGTACTTC.

The chain couples TRBV9 to TRBJ2-7; possible D gene TRBD1, 7 bases. V gave up 0 bases and J gave up 6 bases, with 16 bases separating them. The CDR3 runs to 15 residues. CDR1 and CDR2 from the germline V gene are SGDLS and YYNGEE. The CDR3 coding sequence is TGTGCCAGCAGCGTAGTAGGGGGCACCGGGAGCGAGCAGTACTTC. Translation: CASSVVGGTGSEQYF.

The chain joins TRBV3-1 (or the pseudogene TRBV3-2) to TRBJ2-5, with TRBD1 matching over 7 bases. V lost 1 base to trimming and J lost 4 bases; unmatched junction nucleotides: 12. CDR3 length: 17 amino acids. Germline CDR1 and CDR2: LGHDT and YNNKEL (reference sequence). CDR3 sequence: CASSQGTGTATRETQYF. The CDR3 region has the DNA TGTGCCAGCAGCCAAGGAACTGGGACAGCTACAAGAGAGACCCAGTACTTC.

The rearrangement uses TRBV30 and TRBJ1-6; possible D gene TRBD1, 5 bases. The CDR3 spans 12 residues. Germline V lookup: CDR1 GTSNPN, CDR2 SVGIG (reference sequence). Trimming took off 2 bases at V and 13 bases at J, with 12 bases between the two ends. The CDR3 protein is CAWSTTGKPLHF. The CDR3 nucleotides read TGTGCCTGGAGTACTACAGGCAAGCCCCTCCACTTT.

The J gene is TRBJ2-2, the V gene TRBV7-2; the match to TRBD2 covers 8 bases. Looked up from germline, CDR1 is SGHTA and CDR2 is FQGNSA. This CDR3 is built from 15 residues. The V segment lost 2 bases and the J segment 3 bases; nucleotides outside the gene matches: 2. CDR3 coding DNA: TGTGCCAGCAGCTTATTAGCGGGGCACACCGGGGAGCTGTTTTTT. This gives the protein CASSLLAGHTGELFF.

The V and J genes are TRBV18 and TRBJ1-6, with TRBD1 as a possible D gene (5 bases). Germline V CDR1 and CDR2: KGHSH, LQKENI. The CDR3 consists of 16 residues. V lost 3 bases, J lost 7 bases, and 16 bases lay in between. The CDR3 nucleotides read TGTGCCAGCTCACCCAATCCGCAGGGCGGAAATTCACCCCTCCACTTT. Its protein product is CASSPNPQGGNSPLHF.

The V call is TRBV5-6, the J call TRBJ1-2, with 7 bases aligning to TRBD1. The CDR3 is 13 residues long. Looked up from germline, CDR1 is SGHDT and CDR2 is YYEEEE. V was pared by 5 bases and J by 6 bases, with 7 bases of the junction left unmatched. The CDR3 nucleotides read TGTGCCAGCAGGGAACAGGGGAGAGATGGCTACACCTTC. As protein: CASREQGRDGYTF.

This chain links TRBV24-1 with TRBJ2-6; 7 bases agree with TRBD1. The CDR3 is 16 amino acids. V dropped 4 bases and J dropped 3; count of bases not matched to a gene: 5. CDR1 KGHDR and CDR2 SFDVKD come from the germline V gene. CDR3 in DNA: TGTGCCACCAGTGACGACCCAGGGGGTGGGGCCAACGTCCTGACTTTC. Residues: CATSDDPGGGANVLTF.

The chain combines TRBV5-1 with TRBJ1-1; 8 nucleotides agree with TRBD1. The germline gives CDR1 SGHRS, CDR2 YFSETQ. The V segment lost 7 bases and the J segment 4 bases; nucleotides outside the gene matches: 6. This CDR3 is built from 13 residues. The CDR3 loop reads CASGNTGGTEAFF. DNA of the CDR3: TGCGCCAGCGGAAACACAGGGGGCACTGAAGCTTTCTTT.

The chain uses TRBV10-3 and TRBJ1-1, with D perhaps TRBD1 (5 bases). The V end lost 6 bases, the J end lost 11 bases, and 16 bases lay between the germline ends. The CDR3 covers 12 residues. In germline, CDR1 is ENHRY, CDR2 SYGVKD. CDR3 coding DNA: TGTGCCATCAGGTCAGCAGGGCGGAAGGCTTTCTTT. It codes for CAIRSAGRKAFF.

J is TRBJ2-5 and V is TRBV2; 10 bases align to TRBD1. The CDR3 totals 15 residues. Germline-derived CDR1 and CDR2 are SNHLY and FYNNEI. V was pared by 3 bases and J by 4 bases, with 5 bases of the junction left unmatched. The CDR3, as DNA: TGTGCCAGCAGTGAGGGACAGGGGTCCCCAGAGACCCAGTACTTC. Amino acids: CASSEGQGSPETQYF.

The genes are TRBV5-4 and TRBJ2-2, with D tentatively TRBD2 (5 bases). The CDR3 totals 13 residues. The V end was cut by 4 bases, the J end by 4 bases, with 8 bases between. CDR1 is SGHNT and CDR2 is YYREEE in the germline V gene (reference sequence). CDR3 sequence reads: CASSTLATGELFF. Here the CDR3 DNA reads TGTGCCAGCAGCACCCTAGCCACCGGGGAGCTGTTTTTT. Together with reference TRBV5-4 and TRBJ2-2, the CDR3 gives the full variable domain: ETGVTQSPTHLIKTRGQQVTLRCSSQSGHNTVSWYQQALGQGPQFIFQYYREEENGRGNFPPRFSGLQFPNYSSELNVNALELDDSALYLCASSTLATGELFFGEGSRLTVL.

This clone was counted a few times. This chain uses TRBV20-1 with TRBJ2-7; D is unclear. Germline CDR1 and CDR2: DFQATT and SNEGSKA (reference sequence). Trimming shortened V by 2 bases and J by 5 bases, and 7 bases separated the two germline ends. This CDR3 has 11 amino acids. The CDR3, as DNA: TGCAGTGCTAGACGAAACAACGAGCAGTACTTC. Protein sequence: CSARRNNEQYF.

This clone appeared a few times. The CDR3 region has the DNA TGTGCCACCAGTGGCGACGGGAACTATGGCTACACCTTC. Translating gives CATSGDGNYGYTF. The chain joins TRBV24-1 to TRBJ1-2; D is unresolved. In germline, CDR1 is KGHDR, CDR2 SFDVKD. The CDR3 has 13 residues. V dropped 5 bases and J dropped 2 bases, with 8 bases sitting between them.